This T cell receptor (beta chain) appears in the sequencing data of a study of tissue T cells after allogeneic stem cell transplantation. CDR1 SGHSA and CDR2 FRNQAP come from the germline V gene. The CDR3 covers 14 residues. The V gene lost 4 bases and the J gene lost 0 bases, with 8 bases spanning the gap. The data were produced by immunoSEQ multiplex PCR, yet TCRdb's version contains in-frame clones alone and is incomplete. This table has about 48,000 clones, 65% to 80% appearing once. About this clone itself: The gene symbols are mouse symbols. The CDR3 is cut off 1 residue early in the read; its end comes from the germline J gene.

The rearrangement joins TRBV16 to TRBJ2-5; possibly TRBD1 for D (6 bases). The sample comprised sorted cells pooled from one or two spleens. The receptor was derived from a pool of C57BL/6 mice in good health. The sequenced part of the CDR3 DNA is TGTGCAAGCAGCTCGGGACAAAACCAAGACACCCAGTAC. This encodes CASSSGQNQDTQY. The CDR3 in full is CASSSGQNQDTQYF. The full variable domain, completed using reference TRBV16 and TRBJ2-5, is NAGVIQTPRHKVTGKGQEATLWCEPISGHSAVFWYRQTIVQGLEFLTYFRNQAPIDDSGMPKERFSAQMPNQSHSTLKIQSTQPQDSAVYLCASSSGQNQDTQYFGPGTRLLVL.